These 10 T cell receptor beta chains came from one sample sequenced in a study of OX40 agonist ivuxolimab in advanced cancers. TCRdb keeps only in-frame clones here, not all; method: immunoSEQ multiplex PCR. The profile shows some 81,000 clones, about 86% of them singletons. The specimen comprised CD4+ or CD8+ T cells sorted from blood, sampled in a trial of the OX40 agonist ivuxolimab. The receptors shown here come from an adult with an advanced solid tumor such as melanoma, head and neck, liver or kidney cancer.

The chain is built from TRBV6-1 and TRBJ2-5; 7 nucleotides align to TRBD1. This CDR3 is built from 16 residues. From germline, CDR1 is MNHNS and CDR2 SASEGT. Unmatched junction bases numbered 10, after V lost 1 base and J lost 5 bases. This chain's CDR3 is CASSEENRGFGETQYF. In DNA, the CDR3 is TGTGCCAGCAGTGAAGAGAACAGGGGCTTCGGTGAGACCCAGTACTTC.

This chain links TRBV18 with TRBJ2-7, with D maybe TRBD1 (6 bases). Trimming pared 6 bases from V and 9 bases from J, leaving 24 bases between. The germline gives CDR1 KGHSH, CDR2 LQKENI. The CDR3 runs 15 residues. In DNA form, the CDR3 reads TGTGCCAGCTCCCCGCCGGTGGACACAGGGTTTCGGCAGTACTTC. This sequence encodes CASSPPVDTGFRQYF.

The CDR3 loop is CASSLFGVKIYGYTF. CDR3 coding DNA: TGTGCCAGCAGCCTATTCGGAGTAAAGATTTATGGCTACACCTTC. The chain joins TRBV7-8 to TRBJ1-2; D is ambiguous. This CDR3 spans 15 amino acids. Trimming cost V 5 bases and J 5 bases, with 18 bases left between them. Germline CDR1 is SGHVS and CDR2 is FQNEAQ.

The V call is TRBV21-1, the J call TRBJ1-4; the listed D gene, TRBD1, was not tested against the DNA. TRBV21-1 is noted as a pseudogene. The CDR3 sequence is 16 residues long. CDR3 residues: CASSPQLQFINEKLFF. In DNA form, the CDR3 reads TGTGCCAGCAGCCCTCAATTACAGTTTATTAATGAAAAACTGTTTTTT.

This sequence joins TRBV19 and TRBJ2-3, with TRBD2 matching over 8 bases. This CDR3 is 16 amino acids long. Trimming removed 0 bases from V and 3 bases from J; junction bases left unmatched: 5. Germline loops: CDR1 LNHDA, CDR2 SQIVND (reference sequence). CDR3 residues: CASSIDSGVGTDTQYF. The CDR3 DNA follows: TGTGCCAGTAGTATAGATAGCGGGGTCGGAACAGATACGCAGTATTTT.

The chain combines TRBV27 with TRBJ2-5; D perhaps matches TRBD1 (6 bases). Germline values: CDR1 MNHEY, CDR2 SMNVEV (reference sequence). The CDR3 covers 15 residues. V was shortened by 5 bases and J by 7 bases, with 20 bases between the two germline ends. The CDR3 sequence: CASSPGQQGLRTQYF. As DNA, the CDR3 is TGTGCCAGCAGTCCGGGACAACAGGGCTTAAGGACCCAGTACTTC.

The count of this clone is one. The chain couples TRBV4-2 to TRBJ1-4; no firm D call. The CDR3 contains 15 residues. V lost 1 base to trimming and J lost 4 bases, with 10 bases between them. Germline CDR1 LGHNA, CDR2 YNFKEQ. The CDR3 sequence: CASSQVESINEKLFF. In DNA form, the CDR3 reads TGTGCCAGCAGCCAAGTCGAGTCGATTAATGAAAAACTGTTTTTT.

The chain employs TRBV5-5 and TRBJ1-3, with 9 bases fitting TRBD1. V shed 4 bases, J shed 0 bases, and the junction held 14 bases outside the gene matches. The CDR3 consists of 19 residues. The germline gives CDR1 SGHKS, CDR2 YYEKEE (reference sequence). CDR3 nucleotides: TGTGCCAGCAGCCCACTAGGGGACAGGGAACCTACCTCTGGAAACACCATATATTTT. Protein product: CASSPLGDREPTSGNTIYF.

As DNA, the CDR3 is TGTGCCAGCAGCTTGGATGCTAGCATCACTACGCAGTATTTT. Translating it yields CASSLDASITTQYF. The chain couples TRBV5-6 to TRBJ2-3; D is perhaps TRBD2 (5 bases). Germline CDR1 SGHDT, CDR2 YYEEEE. V lost 0 bases, J lost 8 bases, and 13 bases lay in between. The length of the CDR3 is 14 residues.

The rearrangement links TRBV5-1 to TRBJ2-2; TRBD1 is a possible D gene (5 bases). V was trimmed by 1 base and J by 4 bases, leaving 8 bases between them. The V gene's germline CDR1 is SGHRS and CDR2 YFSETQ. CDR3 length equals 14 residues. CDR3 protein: CASSLLRGTGELFF. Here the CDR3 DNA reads TGCGCCAGCAGCTTGCTAAGGGGCACCGGGGAGCTGTTTTTT.